Each of the 7 T cell receptor beta chains below was sequenced from the same sample in a study of regulatory T cells in long-lasting Graves disease. Time point defined: persistent/refractory GD, antithyroid drugs over 5 years with positive TRAb. Extracted PBMC RNA gave rise to the TCR library. Both iRepertoire HTBI primers and Arm-PCR of CDR3 regions were used to build the TCR beta libraries. TCRdb passed the multiplex PCR reads through MiXCR, listing each CDR3 protein once. The table lists 300,000 to 500,000 distinct CDR3 sequences, around 21% of them singletons. The sample consisted of peripheral blood mononuclear cells (PBMCs), taken when the disease was refractory, from a patient treated with antithyroid drugs. The source is a female donor with Graves disease.

This clonotype showed up just a few times. A read error may account for a junction end that differs from germline. The CDR3 DNA follows: TGTGCCAGCGGTGAGACTAGCGGGAACACCGGGGAGCTGTTTTTT. Encoded protein: CASGETSGNTGELFF. The V gene is TRBV25-1, the J gene TRBJ2-2; TRBD2 aligns across 9 bases. There are 15 residues in the CDR3. Per the germline V gene, CDR1 is MGHDK and CDR2 is SYGVNS.

In this sample, this clonotype turned up many times. This chain uses TRBV27 with TRBJ2-7, with D possibly matching TRBD1 (5 bases). V lost 1 base, J lost 5 bases, and 12 bases lay in between. Germline CDR1 is MNHEY and CDR2 is SMNVEV (reference sequence). This CDR3 has 14 residues. Here the CDR3 DNA reads TGTGCCAGCAGTTTATTTAGCAGGGCTGACGAGCAGTACTTC. Its protein product is CASSLFSRADEQYF.

This clonotype was seen ten or more times. The chain joins TRBV6-1 to TRBJ2-2; 8 nucleotides align to TRBD1. The CDR3 consists of 15 residues. The J segment lost 7 bases and the V segment lost 5 bases, leaving 9 bases of the junction unmatched. CDR1 is MNHNS, CDR2 SASEGT, per germline. The CDR3 spells CASSPPDRANGELFF. The CDR3 DNA sequence: TGTGCCAGCAGTCCACCGGACAGGGCGAACGGGGAGCTGTTTTTT.

The gene calls are TRBV28 and TRBJ2-7, with D tentatively TRBD1 (5 bases). The CDR3 is 15 amino acids. V was cut by 4 bases and J by 4 bases, with 17 bases left in between. Germline CDR1 reads MDHEN; CDR2 reads SYDVKM. The CDR3: CASSSPIDSLYEQYF. For the CDR3, the DNA is TGTGCCAGCAGTTCTCCCATAGACAGCCTATACGAGCAGTACTTC.

This clonotype came up many times. V is TRBV2 and J is TRBJ1-1; D not resolved. CDR1 is SNHLY and CDR2 is FYNNEI in the germline V gene. V shed 8 bases and J shed 7 bases, with 17 bases lying between them. The CDR3 has 13 residues. The CDR3 DNA follows: TGTGCCAGCTCAAACTTGAGGGCTGGTGAAGCTTTCTTT. Translated, it gives CASSNLRAGEAFF.

This clonotype was picked up many times. The genes are TRBV28 and TRBJ2-7, with 8 nucleotides matching TRBD1. The CDR3 loop spans 18 amino acids. J lost 3 bases, V lost 5 bases, and 18 bases had no gene match. The germline CDR1 and CDR2 sequences are MDHEN and SYDVKM. CDR3: CASSRPGVRDRTFYEQYF. The CDR3 DNA sequence: TGTGCCAGCAGTCGACCGGGGGTCAGGGACAGGACTTTCTACGAGCAGTACTTC.

This clonotype was counted ten times or more. The chain has TRBV6-5 and TRBJ2-7; D remains unclear. The V end lost 2 bases, the J end lost 3 bases, and 11 bases lay between the germline ends. The CDR3 extends over 14 amino acids. The V gene's germline CDR1 is MNHEY and CDR2 SVGAGI. The CDR3 region is CASSYRHSFYEQYF. The CDR3 region has the DNA TGTGCCAGCAGTTACCGGCACTCGTTCTACGAGCAGTACTTC.